What follows are 31 T cell receptor beta chains derived from one specimen sequenced in a study of CXCR3-negative and CXCR3-positive naive CD8 T cells. Through 5' RACE with UMI labels, the TRB cDNA libraries were prepared. TCRdb reanalyzed the 5' RACE reads, giving one entry per CDR3 protein sequence and no DNA. There are 45,000 or so distinct CDR3 sequences in the sample, with about 1.6% held by the top ten. Sequencing input: naive CXCR3- CD8+ T cells from blood. The subset here: CD45RO-CCR7+CD27+CD95- naive CD8+ T cells lacking CXCR3 (TNR3-). Receptor source: a human donor in good health. Some clones in this sample may be carry-over from other donors' samples.

The rearrangement links TRBV10-2 to TRBJ2-5. This CDR3 has 15 amino acids. Per germline, CDR1 WSHSY and CDR2 SAAADI. The chain's CDR3 is CASSESRSSLQTQYF.

The CDR3 protein is CASLAGGPIDEQFF. V and J are TRBV7-2 and TRBJ2-1; TCRdb selects TRBD2, and the lack of DNA leaves this call unchecked. The CDR3 runs 14 residues. Per germline, CDR1 SGHTA and CDR2 FQGNSA.

V gene TRBV7-3 combines with J gene TRBJ2-1; TCRdb's assignment of TRBD1 cannot be checked, as there is no DNA. Germline V lookup: CDR1 SGHTA, CDR2 FQGTGA. The CDR3 sequence is 15 residues long. The chain's CDR3 is CASSLIRGHMNEQFF.

V and J are TRBV6-5 and TRBJ2-2; TCRdb picks TRBD1, but there is no DNA to check that call. Germline V lookup: CDR1 MNHEY, CDR2 SVGAGI. The CDR3 contains 16 residues. The CDR3 sequence: CASRGTGGRNTGELFF.

The chain has TRBV28 and TRBJ1-2; absent DNA, TCRdb's TRBD1 call cannot be checked. CDR3 length: 16 residues. CDR1 is MDHEN, CDR2 SYDVKM, per germline. The CDR3 sequence: CASSFGGPGASYGYTF.

This clonotype is called medium-sized based on its frequency. V usage is TRBV5-1 and J usage is TRBJ1-1. This CDR3 has 15 residues. CDR1 is SGHRS and CDR2 is YFSETQ in the germline V gene. The CDR3 loop is CASSSPGLQNTEAFF.

J is TRBJ2-1 and V is TRBV28; TCRdb selects TRBD2, and the lack of DNA leaves this call unchecked. Per germline, CDR1 MDHEN and CDR2 SYDVKM. The CDR3 extends over 15 amino acids. Here the CDR3 reads CASREIAVSYNEQFF.

The V call is TRBV7-3, the J call TRBJ2-1; TCRdb's D gene call, TRBD1, goes unchecked for lack of DNA. The germline gives CDR1 SGHTA, CDR2 FQGTGA. This CDR3 has 15 amino acids. The CDR3 sequence is CASSLGQGGYNEQFF.

The rearrangement uses TRBV12-3 or TRBV12-4 and TRBJ2-7. This CDR3 comprises 13 residues. CDR3 sequence: CASSLVGTYEQYF.

This clonotype is classed as medium-sized by frequency. The chain carries TRBV6-5 and TRBJ2-1. Germline-derived CDR1 and CDR2 are MNHEY and SVGAGI. The CDR3 runs 15 residues. The CDR3 sequence: CASSYEGSSYNEQFF.

The chain carries TRBV7-8 and TRBJ2-7; TCRdb returns TRBD1, unconfirmable since there is no DNA. Germline loops: CDR1 SGHVS, CDR2 FQNEAQ. The CDR3 runs to 15 residues. This CDR3 is CASSSPGQPSYEQYF.

The rearrangement joins TRBV20-1 to TRBJ2-1; the TCRdb D gene call, TRBD2, has no DNA to confirm it. The CDR3 is made up of 15 amino acids. Germline V lookup: CDR1 DFQATT, CDR2 SNEGSKA (reference sequence). CDR3 protein: CSARDNERTNNEQFF.

The chain joins TRBV2 to TRBJ2-7. This CDR3 spans 15 amino acids. Germline CDR1 SNHLY, CDR2 FYNNEI. CDR3 amino acids: CASSVFSSDIYEQYF.

The gene calls are TRBV28 and TRBJ1-1. Germline V gene data show CDR1 as MDHEN and CDR2 as SYDVKM. The CDR3 runs 11 residues. CDR3 sequence: CASSENTEAFF.

CDR3 protein: CASSQGEGTEAFF. This chain joins TRBV3-1 and TRBJ1-1. Germline CDR1 is LGHDT and CDR2 is YNNKEL (reference sequence). The CDR3 is 13 residues long.

J is TRBJ2-1 and V is TRBV7-6; lacking DNA, the TRBD1 call made by TCRdb goes unchecked. The germline gives CDR1 SGHVS, CDR2 FNYEAQ. The CDR3 has 16 amino acids. The CDR3 is CASSPQRGGGGDEQFF.

CDR3 amino acids: CASSDDSSYEQYF. The rearrangement links TRBV28 to TRBJ2-7. CDR3 length: 13 residues. The V gene's germline CDR1 is MDHEN and CDR2 SYDVKM.

This chain uses TRBV20-1 with TRBJ2-1; TCRdb calls TRBD1, which cannot be checked without DNA. Germline CDR1 and CDR2: DFQATT and SNEGSKA (reference sequence). CDR3 length: 15 amino acids. CDR3 region: CSARGLDRGGNEQFF.

The J gene is TRBJ1-2, the V gene TRBV29-1. CDR3 length: 11 amino acids. Germline V gives CDR1 SQVTM, CDR2 ANQGSEA. CDR3 residues: CSGRTTYGYTF.

The chain links TRBV28 to TRBJ1-1. Germline values: CDR1 MDHEN, CDR2 SYDVKM. The CDR3 runs 15 residues. This chain's CDR3 is CASSLFGRADTEAFF.

CDR3 amino acids: CASSLLGEDEQYF. J is TRBJ2-7 and V is TRBV12-3 or TRBV12-4; the D call of TRBD1 rests on TCRdb alone, since no DNA is present to check it. The CDR3 runs to 13 residues.

The V call is TRBV10-1, the J call TRBJ2-7; absent DNA, TCRdb's TRBD2 call cannot be checked. This CDR3 region has 15 residues. The germline CDR1 and CDR2 sequences are WNHNN and SYGVQD (reference sequence). CDR3 sequence: CASSVGLAGIYEQYF.

This chain connects TRBV9 to TRBJ2-1. There are 11 residues in the CDR3. CDR1 is SGDLS, CDR2 YYNGEE, per germline. This chain's CDR3 is CASSGGNEQFF. Looking up the rest from reference TRBV9 and TRBJ2-1 gives the full variable domain: DSGVTQTPKHLITATGQRVTLRCSPRSGDLSVYWYQQSLDQGLQFLIQYYNGEERAKGNILERFSAQQFPDLHSELNLSSLELGDSALYFCASSGGNEQFFGPGTRLTVL.

The gene calls are TRBV7-6 and TRBJ2-1; TCRdb calls TRBD1, which cannot be checked without DNA. Germline CDR1 reads SGHVS; CDR2 reads FNYEAQ. The CDR3 sequence is 14 residues long. The CDR3 region is CASSFSAGGNEQFF.

The rearrangement joins TRBV7-6 to TRBJ2-7; no DNA is available, so the TRBD1 call from TCRdb remains unchecked. This CDR3 has 14 amino acids. Germline CDR1 reads SGHVS; CDR2 reads FNYEAQ. The CDR3 is CASSLGPTGDEQYF. The entire variable domain, with the rest obtained from reference TRBV7-6 and TRBJ2-7, is as follows: GAGVSQSPRYKVTKRGQDVALRCDPISGHVSLYWYRQALGQGPEFLTYFNYEAQQDKSGLPNDRFSAERPEGSISTLTIQRTEQRDSAMYRCASSLGPTGDEQYFGPGTRLTVT.

The J gene is TRBJ2-3, the V gene TRBV29-1. The CDR3 is 15 residues long. Germline V gene lookup returns CDR1 SQVTM and CDR2 ANQGSEA. Here the CDR3 reads CSGVPYLASTDTQYF.

The J gene is TRBJ2-2, the V gene TRBV19; TCRdb indicates TRBD1, and absent DNA this call remains unverified. CDR1 is LNHDA, CDR2 SQIVND, per germline (reference sequence). The CDR3 extends over 16 amino acids. CDR3 sequence reads: CASMGWGGKNTGELFF.

This sequence joins TRBV9 and TRBJ1-5. Germline CDR1 reads SGDLS; CDR2 reads YYNGEE. The CDR3 has 14 residues. The CDR3 protein is CASSAGGGNQPQHF.

The chain recombines TRBV7-6 with TRBJ2-3; TCRdb's D call of TRBD2 is untestable without DNA. The CDR3 is 13 residues long. CDR1 is SGHVS, CDR2 FNYEAQ, per germline. The CDR3 sequence: CASSWDFTDTQYF. Looking up the rest from reference TRBV7-6 and TRBJ2-3 gives the full variable domain: GAGVSQSPRYKVTKRGQDVALRCDPISGHVSLYWYRQALGQGPEFLTYFNYEAQQDKSGLPNDRFSAERPEGSISTLTIQRTEQRDSAMYRCASSWDFTDTQYFGPGTRLTVL.

This chain joins TRBV6-4 and TRBJ2-1. The CDR3 length is 15 residues. Germline CDR1 MRHNA, CDR2 SNTAGT. CDR3 amino acids: CASSDGQQSYNEQFF.

This chain connects TRBV4-1 to TRBJ2-1. The CDR3 has 15 amino acids. Germline V CDR1 and CDR2: MGHRA, YSYEKL. The CDR3 here is CASSLRLDLGNEQFF.